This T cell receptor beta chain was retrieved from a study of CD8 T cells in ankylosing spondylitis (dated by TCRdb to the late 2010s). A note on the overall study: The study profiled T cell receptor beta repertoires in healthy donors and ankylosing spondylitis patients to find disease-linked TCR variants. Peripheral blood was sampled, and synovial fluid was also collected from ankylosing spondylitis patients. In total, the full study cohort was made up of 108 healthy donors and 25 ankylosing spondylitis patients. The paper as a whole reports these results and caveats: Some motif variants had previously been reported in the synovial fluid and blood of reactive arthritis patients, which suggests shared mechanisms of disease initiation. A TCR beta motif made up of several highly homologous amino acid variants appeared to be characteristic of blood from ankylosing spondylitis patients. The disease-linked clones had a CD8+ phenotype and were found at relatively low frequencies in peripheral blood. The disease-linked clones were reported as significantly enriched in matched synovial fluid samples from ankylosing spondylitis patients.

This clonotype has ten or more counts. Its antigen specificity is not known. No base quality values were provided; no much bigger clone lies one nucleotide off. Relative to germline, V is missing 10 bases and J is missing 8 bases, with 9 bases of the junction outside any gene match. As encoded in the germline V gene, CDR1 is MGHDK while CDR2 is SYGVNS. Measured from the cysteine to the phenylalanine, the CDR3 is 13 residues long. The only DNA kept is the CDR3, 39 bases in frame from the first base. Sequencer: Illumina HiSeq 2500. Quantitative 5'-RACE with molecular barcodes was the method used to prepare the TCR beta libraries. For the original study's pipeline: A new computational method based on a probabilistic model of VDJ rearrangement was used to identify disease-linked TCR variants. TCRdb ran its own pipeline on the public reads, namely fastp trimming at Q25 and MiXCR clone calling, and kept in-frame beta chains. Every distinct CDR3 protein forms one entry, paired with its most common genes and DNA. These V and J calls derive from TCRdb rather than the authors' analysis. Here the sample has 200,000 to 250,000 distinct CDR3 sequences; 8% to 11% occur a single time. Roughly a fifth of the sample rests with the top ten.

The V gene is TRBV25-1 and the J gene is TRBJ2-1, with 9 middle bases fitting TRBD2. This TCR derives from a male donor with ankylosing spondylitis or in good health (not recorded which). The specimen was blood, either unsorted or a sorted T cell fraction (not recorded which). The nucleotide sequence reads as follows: TGTGCCACCCGACGGACTAGCGACCATGAGCAGTTCTTC. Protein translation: CATRRTSDHEQFF.